Below are 8 T cell receptor beta chains sequenced from a single sample in a study of patients and donors after allogeneic stem cell transplantation. Via MiXCR, TCRdb re-called the RT-PCR reads, giving one row per CDR3 protein. The profile covers 190,000 or so distinct CDR3 sequences, with less than 45% appearing a single time and approximately 30% taken by the ten largest. Material for sequencing was blood, either unsorted or a sorted T cell fraction (not recorded which). The receptors come from a human donor who was either an allogeneic HSCT recipient or a stem cell or donor lymphocyte infusion donor (not recorded which). It is not recorded whose cells these are; they may come from a transplant donor.

The CDR3 bases are TGCGCCAGCAGCCAAGGATTCGGCATTCGAGGGCTCACTGAAGCTTTCTTT. Encoded protein: CASSQGFGIRGLTEAFF. This chain uses TRBV4-3 with TRBJ1-1; D remains unclear. The V gene lost 1 base and the J gene lost 4 bases, with 19 bases spanning the gap. Germline values: CDR1 LGHNA, CDR2 YSLEER. This CDR3 has 17 residues.

This chain connects TRBV5-4 to TRBJ1-3; TRBD1 matches 7 bases. This CDR3 is 16 amino acids long. V lost 5 bases to trimming and J lost 0 bases; unmatched junction nucleotides: 8. Germline CDR1 SGHNT, CDR2 YYREEE (reference sequence). CDR3 sequence reads: CASSLGGRISGNTIYF. CDR3 nucleotide sequence: TGTGCCAGCAGTCTAGGGGGCCGGATCTCTGGAAACACCATATATTTT.

The chain joins TRBV27 to TRBJ2-3; a possible D gene is TRBD1 (6 bases). The germline V gene encodes CDR1 MNHEY and CDR2 SMNVEV (reference sequence). This CDR3 is built from 14 residues. V was pared by 2 bases and J by 2 bases, with 8 bases between. CDR3 protein: CASSLQGPTDTQYF. CDR3 nucleotide sequence: TGTGCCAGCAGTTTACAGGGGCCCACAGATACGCAGTATTTT.

This clonotype turned up a few times. The chain carries TRBV5-6 and TRBJ2-3; D may be TRBD1 or TRBD2 (5 bases each). Germline CDR1 and CDR2: SGHDT and YYEEEE. There are 15 residues in the CDR3. Deletions cut 1 base from V and 2 bases from J, with 11 bases between. The CDR3 spells CASSLKAGTTDTQYF. DNA for the CDR3: TGTGCCAGCAGCTTGAAAGCAGGGACCACAGATACGCAGTATTTT.

The rearrangement uses TRBV24-1 and TRBJ1-1, with a possible D match to TRBD1 (6 bases). CDR3 length: 13 residues. Germline loops: CDR1 KGHDR, CDR2 SFDVKD. With 6 bases removed from V and 1 base from J, the gap between germline ends came to 8 bases. CDR3 protein: CATSRTANTEAFF. The CDR3 region has the DNA TGTGCCACCAGTCGGACAGCGAACACTGAAGCTTTCTTT.

This clonotype was counted only a few times. The rearrangement links TRBV21-1 to TRBJ2-4; the table assigns TRBD1, which was not confirmed against the DNA. TRBV21-1 is a pseudogene. This CDR3 region has 17 residues. This CDR3 reads CASSKFLLGWGINIQYF. The CDR3 coding sequence is TGTGCCAGCAGCAAATTCTTGCTGGGGTGGGGGATTAACATTCAGTACTTC.

The V gene is TRBV11-2, the J gene TRBJ1-5, with TRBD1 matching 7 bases. The CDR3 is 16 amino acids. V trimming: 5 bases; J trimming: 0 bases; junction bases outside the gene matches: 7. Per germline, CDR1 SGHAT and CDR2 FQNNGV. The CDR3 DNA reads TGTGCCAGCAGCACCGGGACAGACTATAGCAATCAGCCCCAGCATTTT. Amino acids: CASSTGTDYSNQPQHF.

This rearrangement joins TRBV5-4 to TRBJ2-3, with 9 nucleotides matching TRBD1. CDR3 length equals 16 residues. Per germline, CDR1 SGHNT and CDR2 YYREEE (reference sequence). Trimming took 4 bases from V and 2 from J; bases not matched to a gene: 8. The CDR3 nucleotides are TGTGCCAGCAGCCCGGACAGGGGAGTACTCACAGATACGCAGTATTTT. It encodes CASSPDRGVLTDTQYF.